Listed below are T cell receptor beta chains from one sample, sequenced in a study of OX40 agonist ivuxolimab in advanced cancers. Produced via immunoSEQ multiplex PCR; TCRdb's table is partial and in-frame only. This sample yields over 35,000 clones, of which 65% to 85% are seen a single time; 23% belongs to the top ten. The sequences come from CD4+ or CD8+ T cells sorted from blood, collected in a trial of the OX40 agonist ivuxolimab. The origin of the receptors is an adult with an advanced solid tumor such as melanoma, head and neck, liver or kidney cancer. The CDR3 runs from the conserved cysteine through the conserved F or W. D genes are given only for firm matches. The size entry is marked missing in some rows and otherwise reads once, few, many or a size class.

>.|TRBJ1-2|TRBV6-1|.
TGTGCCAGCAGTTCAAACACAGCGGGGAGCTATGGCTACACCTTC
CASSSNTAGSYGYTF
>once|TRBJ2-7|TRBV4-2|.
TGTGCCAGCAGCCAAGGTTCCACAGGGTCCTACGAGCAGTACTTC
CASSQGSTGSYEQYF
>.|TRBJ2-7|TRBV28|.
TGTGCCAGCAGTTCGGCAGGTCCCTACGAGCAGTACTTC
CASSSAGPYEQYF
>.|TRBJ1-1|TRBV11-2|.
TGTGCCAGCAGCTTAGGAAGATGGGGCAGTTACACTGAAGCTTTCTTT
CASSLGRWGSYTEAFF
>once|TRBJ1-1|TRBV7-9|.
TGTGCCAGCAGCTTAAGGGCAGGGGTGACTGAAGCTTTCTTT
CASSLRAGVTEAFF
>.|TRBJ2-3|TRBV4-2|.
TGTGCCAGCAGCCAAGGTCCAGATACGCAGTATTTT
CASSQGPDTQYF
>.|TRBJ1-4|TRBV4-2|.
TGTGCCAGCAGCCACCCCGGGGGGGTAGGAGGAGAAAAACTGTTTTTT
CASSHPGGVGGEKLFF
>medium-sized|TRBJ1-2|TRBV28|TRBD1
TGTGCCAGCAGCTCATCCGGGACAGGGTACGACTACACCTTC
CASSSSGTGYDYTF
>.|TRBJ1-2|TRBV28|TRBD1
TGTGCCAGCAGTCTTATCTGGCCGGGACAGGGGACCCATGACTATGGCTACACCTTC
CASSLIWPGQGTHDYGYTF
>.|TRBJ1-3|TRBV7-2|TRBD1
TGTGCCAGCAGCTTGGACAGGGGGCCTGGAAACACCATATATTTT
CASSLDRGPGNTIYF
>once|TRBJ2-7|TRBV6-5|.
TGTGCCAGCAGTTTTTCCACATACGAGCAGTACTTC
CASSFSTYEQYF
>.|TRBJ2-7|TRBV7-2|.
TGTGCCAGCAGCCACTCCATCTACGAGCAGTACTTC
CASSHSIYEQYF
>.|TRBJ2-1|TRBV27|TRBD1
TGTGCCAGCAGTTTATGGTTGAGTACAGGGGGGTACAATGAGCAGTTCTTC
CASSLWLSTGGYNEQFF
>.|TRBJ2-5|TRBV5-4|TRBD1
TGTGCCAGCAGACCGCAGACAGGGGGCTTGGAGACCCAGTACTTC
CASRPQTGGLETQYF
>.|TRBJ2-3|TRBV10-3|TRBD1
TGTGCCACATACGCCGGACAGGGGGCGAGAATGGAGGATACGCAGTATTTT
CATYAGQGARMEDTQYF
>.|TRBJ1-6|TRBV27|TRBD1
TGTGCCAGCAGCCTGACTATTCAGGGGGATTCACCCCTCCACTTT
CASSLTIQGDSPLHF
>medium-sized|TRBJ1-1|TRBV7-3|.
TGTGCCAGCAGCTCTCTGCCCCAACAGGACAACACTGAAGCTTTCTTT
CASSSLPQQDNTEAFF
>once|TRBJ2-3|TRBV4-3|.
TGCGCCAGCAGCGCTATTCGTCTCAGCACAGATACGCAGTATTTT
CASSAIRLSTDTQYF
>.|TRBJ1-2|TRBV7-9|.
TGTGCCAGCAGCCGAATCGCCGTGGGAGGGCTCCGTAACTATGGCTACACCTTC
CASSRIAVGGLRNYGYTF
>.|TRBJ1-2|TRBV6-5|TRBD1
TGTGCCAGCACGGCAGGGAGGGGGCTCTATGGCTACACCTTC
CASTAGRGLYGYTF
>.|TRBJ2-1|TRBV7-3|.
TGTGCCAGCAGCTTATCTAGCGACAATGAGCAGTTCTTC
CASSLSSDNEQFF
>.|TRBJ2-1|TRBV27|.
TGTGCCAGCAGTTTCGGCCTAGCGATCTACAATGAGCAGTTCTTC
CASSFGLAIYNEQFF
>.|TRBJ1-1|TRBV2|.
TGTGCCAGCAGTGTGACCGCATGGTTCACTGAAGCTTTCTTT
CASSVTAWFTEAFF
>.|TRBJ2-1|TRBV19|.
TGTGCCAGTAGTATCCCCTACAATGAGCAGTTCTTC
CASSIPYNEQFF
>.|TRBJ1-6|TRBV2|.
TGTGCCAGCAGTGATTTGAGGTGGGACCGACCTAACTATAATTCACCCCTCCACTTT
CASSDLRWDRPNYNSPLHF
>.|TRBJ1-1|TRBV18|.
TGTGCCAGCTTTTCGAGGGGGAACACTGAAGCTTTCTTT
CASFSRGNTEAFF
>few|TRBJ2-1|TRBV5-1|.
TGCGCCAGCAGCTTGCTGGCGGGGGCTTACAATGAGCAGTTCTTC
CASSLLAGAYNEQFF
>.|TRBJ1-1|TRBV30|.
TGTGCCTGGGCTTCTGGCGGGGGAGGGACTGAAGCTTTCTTT
CAWASGGGGTEAFF
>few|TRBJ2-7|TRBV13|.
TGTGCCAGCAGCGCCCTCTCCTACGAGCAGTACTTC
CASSALSYEQYF
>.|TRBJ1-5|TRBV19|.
TGTGCCAGCGCAAATTTTGGACAGCCCCAGCATTTT
CASANFGQPQHF
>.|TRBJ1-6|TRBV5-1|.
TGCGCCAGCAGCTTGGCAGGGGTTGGTTCACCCCTCCACTTT
CASSLAGVGSPLHF
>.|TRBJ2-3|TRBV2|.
TGTGCCAGCAGTGAAGCCGGAAGGGTGACAGATACGCAGTATTTT
CASSEAGRVTDTQYF
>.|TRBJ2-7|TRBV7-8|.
TGTGCCAGCAGCGAGGGGCAGCCGCTCTACGAGCAGTACTTC
CASSEGQPLYEQYF
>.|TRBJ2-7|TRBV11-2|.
TGTGCCAGCAGCTTAGATCTTGGGGGCGCCTCCTACGAGCAGTACTTC
CASSLDLGGASYEQYF
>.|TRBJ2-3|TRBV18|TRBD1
TGTGCCAGCTCACCTGAGGACAGGGGATGGGGGACAGATACGCAGTATTTT
CASSPEDRGWGTDTQYF
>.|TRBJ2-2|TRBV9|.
TGTGCCAGCAGCGTAGCGGCCAGTGCCGGGGAGCTGTTTTTT
CASSVAASAGELFF
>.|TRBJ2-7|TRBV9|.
TGTGCCAGCAGCGCCGGTTCAGAGGGCGAGCAGTACTTC
CASSAGSEGEQYF
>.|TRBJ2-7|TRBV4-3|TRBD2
TGCGCCAGCAGTCGGGGGGGTACCGACGAGCAGTACTTC
CASSRGGTDEQYF
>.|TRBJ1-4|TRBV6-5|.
TGTGCCACGCAGCGGGCCGGGACCACGGGTGAAAAACTGTTTTTT
CATQRAGTTGEKLFF